These 4 T cell receptor beta chains share one sample of origin, sequenced in a study of T cells in Graves' hyperthyroidism and ophthalmopathy. TCR beta CDR3 region amplification was performed from RNA transcripts. The primer set for the first-round RT-PCR of the TCR CDR3 was HTBI. TCRdb reprocessed the multiplex PCR reads with MiXCR, giving one entry per CDR3 protein. The sample comprises around 300,000 distinct CDR3 sequences, about an eighth of which are singletons, and more than 7.5% rests with the top ten. Specimen: blood. These receptors were collected from a woman in her 30s with Graves' hyperthyroidism that later progressed to Graves' ophthalmopathy.

As for this clonotype: Here the CDR3 omits its conserved ending phenylalanine or tryptophan, so a read error is the likely source. The chain links TRBV27 to TRBJ1-3, with a tentative D call TRBD1 (6 bases). Germline V gene data show CDR1 as MNHEY and CDR2 as SMNVEV (reference sequence). The CDR3 is 17 amino acids. The V gene lost 5 bases and the J gene lost 0 bases, with 17 bases spanning the gap. The CDR3 DNA is TGTGCCAGCAGTCCCTCCGGACAGCGCCACTCTGGAAACACCATATATCTT. It translates to CASSPSGQRHSGNTIYL.

This clonotype was seen repeatedly, ten times or more. The rearrangement uses TRBV3-2 and TRBJ1-2. TRBV3-2 is described as a pseudogene. The CDR3 length is 15 residues. DNA for the CDR3: TGTGCCAGCAGCCCGGACGGCACCTCCAACTATGGCTACACCTTC. Translating gives CASSPDGTSNYGYTF.

This clonotype is a singleton in its sample. The gene calls are TRBV14 and TRBJ1-1; 7 positions match TRBD1. The V and J ends lost 7 bases and 3 bases, in that order; junction bases with no gene match: 11. This CDR3 contains 15 residues. Germline values: CDR1 SGHDN, CDR2 FVKESK. For the CDR3, the DNA is TGTGCCAGCACCCAGACAGGGTCCGGAGACACTGAAGCTTTCTTT. This gives the protein CASTQTGSGDTEAFF.

There are many counts of this clonotype. The CDR3 is CASSQETNEQFF. The CDR3 nucleotides are TGCGCCAGCAGCCAAGAAACTAACGAGCAGTTCTTC. The chain uses TRBV4-3 and TRBJ2-1; D unresolved. From germline, CDR1 is LGHNA and CDR2 YSLEER. This CDR3 has 12 residues. Trimming removed 0 bases from V and 10 bases from J, with 7 bases in between.